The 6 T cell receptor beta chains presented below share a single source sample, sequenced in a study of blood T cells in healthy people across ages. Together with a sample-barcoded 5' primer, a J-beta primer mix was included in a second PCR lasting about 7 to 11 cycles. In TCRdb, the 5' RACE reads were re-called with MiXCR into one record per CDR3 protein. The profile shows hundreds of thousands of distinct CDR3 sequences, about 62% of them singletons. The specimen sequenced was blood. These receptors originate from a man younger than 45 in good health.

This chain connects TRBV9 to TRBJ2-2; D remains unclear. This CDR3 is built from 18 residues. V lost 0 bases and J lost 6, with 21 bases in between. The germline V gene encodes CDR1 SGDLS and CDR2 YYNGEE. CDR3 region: CASSVVERTSLGAGELFF. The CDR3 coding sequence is TGTGCCAGCAGCGTAGTGGAGAGGACCTCACTTGGCGCCGGGGAGCTGTTTTTT. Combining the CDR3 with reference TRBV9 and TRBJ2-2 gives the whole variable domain DSGVTQTPKHLITATGQRVTLRCSPRSGDLSVYWYQQSLDQGLQFLIQYYNGEERAKGNILERFSAQQFPDLHSELNLSSLELGDSALYFCASSVVERTSLGAGELFFGEGSRLTVL.

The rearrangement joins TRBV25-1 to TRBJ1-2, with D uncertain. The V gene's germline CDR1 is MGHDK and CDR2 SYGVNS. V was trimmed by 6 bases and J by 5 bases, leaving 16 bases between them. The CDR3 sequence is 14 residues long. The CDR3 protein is CASRPREDVYGYTF. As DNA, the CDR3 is TGTGCCAGCAGGCCCCGGGAGGACGTATATGGCTACACCTTC.

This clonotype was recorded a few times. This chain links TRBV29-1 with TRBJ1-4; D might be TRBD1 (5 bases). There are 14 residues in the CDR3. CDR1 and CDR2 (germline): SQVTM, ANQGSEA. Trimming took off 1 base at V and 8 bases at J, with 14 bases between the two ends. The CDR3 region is CSVEGLQGNEKLFF. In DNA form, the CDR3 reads TGCAGCGTTGAAGGTTTGCAGGGAAACGAAAAACTGTTTTTT.

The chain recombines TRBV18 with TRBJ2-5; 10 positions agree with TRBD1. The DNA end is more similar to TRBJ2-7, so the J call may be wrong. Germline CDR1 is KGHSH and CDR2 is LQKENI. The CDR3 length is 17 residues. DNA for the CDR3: TGTGCCAGCTCACAACCGACTACCGGGACAGGGGTGTACGAGCAGTACTTC. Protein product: CASSQPTTGTGVYEQYF.

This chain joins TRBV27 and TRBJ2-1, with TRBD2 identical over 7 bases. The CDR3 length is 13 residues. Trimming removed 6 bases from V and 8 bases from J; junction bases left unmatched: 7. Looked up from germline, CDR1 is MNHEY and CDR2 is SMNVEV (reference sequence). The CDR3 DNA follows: TGTGCCAGCAGCACACGGACTAGTTATGAGCAGTTCTTC. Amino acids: CASSTRTSYEQFF.

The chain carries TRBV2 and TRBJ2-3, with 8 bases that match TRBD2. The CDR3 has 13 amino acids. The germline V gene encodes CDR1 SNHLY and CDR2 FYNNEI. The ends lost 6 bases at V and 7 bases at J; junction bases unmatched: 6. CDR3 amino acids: CASRGLVGNTQYF. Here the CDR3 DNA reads TGTGCCAGCAGGGGACTAGTTGGAAATACGCAGTATTTT.